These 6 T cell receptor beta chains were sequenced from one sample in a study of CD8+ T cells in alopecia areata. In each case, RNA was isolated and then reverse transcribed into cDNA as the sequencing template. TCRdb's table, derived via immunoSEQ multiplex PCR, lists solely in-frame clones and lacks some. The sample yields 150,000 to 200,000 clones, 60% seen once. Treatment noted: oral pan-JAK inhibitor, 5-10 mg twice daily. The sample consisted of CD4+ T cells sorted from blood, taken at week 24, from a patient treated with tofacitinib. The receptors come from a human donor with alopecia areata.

The CDR3 is CASRGQGGYNEQFF. CDR3 nucleotide sequence: TGCGCCAGCAGGGGACAGGGAGGTTACAATGAGCAGTTCTTC. The J gene is TRBJ2-1, the V gene TRBV5-1, with TRBD1 identical over 9 bases. Germline lookup yields CDR1 SGHRS and CDR2 YFSETQ. V trimming: 5 bases; J trimming: 4 bases; junction bases outside the gene matches: 4. The CDR3 runs 14 residues.

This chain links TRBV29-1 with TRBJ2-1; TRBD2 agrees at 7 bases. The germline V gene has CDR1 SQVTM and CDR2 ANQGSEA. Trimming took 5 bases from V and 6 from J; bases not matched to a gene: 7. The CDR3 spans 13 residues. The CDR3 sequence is CSVSGTQTNEQFF. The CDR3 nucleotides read TGCAGCGTTAGCGGGACCCAAACCAATGAGCAGTTCTTC.

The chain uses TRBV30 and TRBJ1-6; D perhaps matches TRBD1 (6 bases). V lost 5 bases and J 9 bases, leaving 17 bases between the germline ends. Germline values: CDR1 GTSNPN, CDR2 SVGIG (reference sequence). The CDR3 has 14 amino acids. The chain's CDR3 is CAWEKVGGGSPLHF. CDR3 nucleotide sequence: TGTGCCTGGGAAAAAGTGGGGGGCGGTTCACCCCTCCACTTT.

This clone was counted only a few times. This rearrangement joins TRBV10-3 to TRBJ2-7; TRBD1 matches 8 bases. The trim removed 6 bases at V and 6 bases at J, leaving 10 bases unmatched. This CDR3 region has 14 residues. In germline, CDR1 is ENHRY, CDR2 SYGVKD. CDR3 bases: TGTGCCATCAGAACGACAGGGGTCGATTTCGAGCAGTACTTC. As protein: CAIRTTGVDFEQYF.

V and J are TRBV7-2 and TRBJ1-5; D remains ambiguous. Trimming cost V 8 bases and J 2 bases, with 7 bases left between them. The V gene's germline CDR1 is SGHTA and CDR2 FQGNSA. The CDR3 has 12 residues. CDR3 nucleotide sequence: TGTGCCAGCGGGGAAGGCAATCAGCCCCAGCATTTT. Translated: CASGEGNQPQHF.

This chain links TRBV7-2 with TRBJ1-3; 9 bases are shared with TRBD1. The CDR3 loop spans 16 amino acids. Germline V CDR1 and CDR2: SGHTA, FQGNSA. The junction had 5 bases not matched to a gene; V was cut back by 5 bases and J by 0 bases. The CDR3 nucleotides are TGTGCCAGCAGCGCCTACAGGGGGCTCTCTGGAAACACCATATATTTT. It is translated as CASSAYRGLSGNTIYF.